This is a list of T cell receptor beta chains from one sample in a study of immune cell composition in non-small cell lung cancer. Only in-frame clones appear in the TCRdb table, and some are missing; sequencing was by immunoSEQ multiplex PCR. The table shows about 6,600 clones, with roughly two thirds occurring only once. Sequenced sample: non-adjacent lung tissue. The origin of the receptors is a human donor with non-small cell lung cancer. Both conserved end residues are part of each CDR3. The order of the fields is clone size, CDR3 length, V gene, J gene, D gene, CDR3 DNA, CDR3 protein. D genes are given only for firm matches. Size values are once, few and many counts, or a class for expanded clones, and some rows have none.

clone size: few; CDR3 length: 14; V gene: TRBV28; J gene: TRBJ2-7; D gene: -; CDR3 DNA: TGTGCCAGCAGTTTATTGGTTACTTCCTACGAGCAGTACTTC; CDR3 protein: CASSLLVTSYEQYF
clone size: -; CDR3 length: 13; V gene: TRBV4-1; J gene: TRBJ1-1; D gene: -; CDR3 DNA: TGCGCCAGCAGCCAAACAGGGTGGGCCGAAGCTTTCTTT; CDR3 protein: CASSQTGWAEAFF
clone size: medium-sized; CDR3 length: 13; V gene: TRBV29-1; J gene: TRBJ2-1; D gene: TRBD1; CDR3 DNA: TGCAGCGACCGGACAGGGTCCTACAATGAGCAGTTCTTC; CDR3 protein: CSDRTGSYNEQFF
clone size: large; CDR3 length: 15; V gene: TRBV2; J gene: TRBJ1-2; D gene: TRBD1; CDR3 DNA: TGTGCCAGCAGATTTGACCGGGACAGGGTCTCTGGCTACACCTTC; CDR3 protein: CASRFDRDRVSGYTF
clone size: -; CDR3 length: 13; V gene: TRBV6-6; J gene: TRBJ1-4; D gene: -; CDR3 DNA: TGTGCCAGCAGACCCGGGATGGTGGAAAAACTGTTTTTT; CDR3 protein: CASRPGMVEKLFF
clone size: once; CDR3 length: 13; V gene: TRBV6-1; J gene: TRBJ2-7; D gene: -; CDR3 DNA: TGTGCCAGCAGTTCGTCAGTCCGGGGCGAGCAGTACTTC; CDR3 protein: CASSSSVRGEQYF
clone size: -; CDR3 length: 15; V gene: TRBV14; J gene: TRBJ2-7; D gene: -; CDR3 DNA: TGTGCCAGCAGCCCATCGACAGGTCCTACCTACGAGCAGTACTTC; CDR3 protein: CASSPSTGPTYEQYF
clone size: few; CDR3 length: 15; V gene: TRBV7-9; J gene: TRBJ2-7; D gene: TRBD1; CDR3 DNA: TGTGCCAGCAGCCCTGACAGGGGTCCGGTCTACGAGCAGTACTTC; CDR3 protein: CASSPDRGPVYEQYF
clone size: -; CDR3 length: 15; V gene: TRBV4-3; J gene: TRBJ1-3; D gene: -; CDR3 DNA: TGCGCCAGCAGCCAAGGGACCGCGGGGGGAAACACCATATATTTT; CDR3 protein: CASSQGTAGGNTIYF
clone size: few; CDR3 length: 15; V gene: TRBV2; J gene: TRBJ2-5; D gene: TRBD1; CDR3 DNA: TGTGCCAGCAGTCCTAGGACGACAGGGTCCGAGACCCAGTACTTC; CDR3 protein: CASSPRTTGSETQYF
clone size: -; CDR3 length: 16; V gene: TRBV21-1; J gene: TRBJ1-6; D gene: -; CDR3 DNA: TGTGCCAGCAGCAAAGGGACAGTCTCCTATAATTCACCCCTCCACTTT; CDR3 protein: CASSKGTVSYNSPLHF
clone size: -; CDR3 length: 15; V gene: TRBV28; J gene: TRBJ2-5; D gene: -; CDR3 DNA: TGTGCCAGCAGTTTAAGGGGTGCAGGTCGGGAGACCCAGTACTTC; CDR3 protein: CASSLRGAGRETQYF
clone size: -; CDR3 length: 15; V gene: TRBV7-2; J gene: TRBJ1-4; D gene: TRBD1; CDR3 DNA: TGTGCCAGCAGCATCACCGGGACAGGGATACGAAAACTGTTTTTT; CDR3 protein: CASSITGTGIRKLFF
clone size: -; CDR3 length: 15; V gene: TRBV27; J gene: TRBJ2-7; D gene: -; CDR3 DNA: TGTGCCAGCAGCTCGAATTACAGGAATACCTACGAGCAGTACTTC; CDR3 protein: CASSSNYRNTYEQYF
clone size: -; CDR3 length: 14; V gene: TRBV11-2; J gene: TRBJ2-3; D gene: TRBD2; CDR3 DNA: TGTGCCAGCGTTAGCGGGGGCCCGACAGATACGCAGTATTTT; CDR3 protein: CASVSGGPTDTQYF
clone size: -; CDR3 length: 14; V gene: TRBV30; J gene: TRBJ2-7; D gene: -; CDR3 DNA: TGTGCCTGGAGCGTTAGCCCCGGTTCCTACGAGCAGTACTTC; CDR3 protein: CAWSVSPGSYEQYF
clone size: large; CDR3 length: 15; V gene: TRBV5-1; J gene: TRBJ2-7; D gene: TRBD2; CDR3 DNA: TGCGCCAGCAGCCTCACGGTCGCGGGAGAGAGTGGGCAGTACTTC; CDR3 protein: CASSLTVAGESGQYF
clone size: -; CDR3 length: 12; V gene: TRBV10-2; J gene: TRBJ1-2; D gene: TRBD1; CDR3 DNA: TGCGCCAGTTCGACAGGGGGCGGTGGCTACACCTTC; CDR3 protein: CASSTGGGGYTF
clone size: once; CDR3 length: 13; V gene: TRBV7-2; J gene: TRBJ2-7; D gene: -; CDR3 DNA: TGTGCCAGCGGGAGCGGCTACTCCTACGAGCAGTACTTC; CDR3 protein: CASGSGYSYEQYF
clone size: -; CDR3 length: 15; V gene: TRBV6-1; J gene: TRBJ2-7; D gene: TRBD2; CDR3 DNA: TGTGCCAGCACCCAGGAAGCGGGAGGGCCTAACGAGCAGTACTTC; CDR3 protein: CASTQEAGGPNEQYF
clone size: -; CDR3 length: 11; V gene: TRBV6-1; J gene: TRBJ1-5; D gene: -; CDR3 DNA: TGTGCCAGCGGCAACAATCAGCCCCAGCATTTT; CDR3 protein: CASGNNQPQHF
clone size: -; CDR3 length: 14; V gene: TRBV7-9; J gene: TRBJ1-1; D gene: -; CDR3 DNA: TGTGCCAGCAGCTTAGGTGGGGCGAGCACTGAAGCTTTCTTT; CDR3 protein: CASSLGGASTEAFF
clone size: -; CDR3 length: 11; V gene: TRBV25-1; J gene: TRBJ2-1; D gene: -; CDR3 DNA: TGTGCCAGCAGTAGCGACAATGAGCAGTTCTTC; CDR3 protein: CASSSDNEQFF
clone size: -; CDR3 length: 14; V gene: TRBV5-8; J gene: TRBJ1-2; D gene: TRBD1; CDR3 DNA: TGTGCCAGAAGCTCCTCAACAGGGGTCTATGGCTACACCTTC; CDR3 protein: CARSSSTGVYGYTF
clone size: -; CDR3 length: 16; V gene: TRBV7-9; J gene: TRBJ2-2; D gene: TRBD1; CDR3 DNA: TGTGCCAGCAGACCTTGGACAGGGACCAACACCGGGGAGCTGTTTTTT; CDR3 protein: CASRPWTGTNTGELFF
clone size: -; CDR3 length: 14; V gene: TRBV6-5; J gene: TRBJ2-1; D gene: TRBD2; CDR3 DNA: TGTGCCAGCAGTAGAAGCGGGAGGGGTAGTGAGCAGTTCTTC; CDR3 protein: CASSRSGRGSEQFF
clone size: -; CDR3 length: 17; V gene: TRBV7-9; J gene: TRBJ2-5; D gene: TRBD2; CDR3 DNA: TGTGCCAGCAGCTTAGGAGGGAGGGAGGGGTACCAAGAGACCCAGTACTTC; CDR3 protein: CASSLGGREGYQETQYF
clone size: -; CDR3 length: 13; V gene: TRBV5-1; J gene: TRBJ2-2; D gene: -; CDR3 DNA: TGCGCCAGCAGCGCCGAGCTTGCCGGGGAGCTGTTTTTT; CDR3 protein: CASSAELAGELFF
clone size: once; CDR3 length: 16; V gene: TRBV7-9; J gene: TRBJ2-1; D gene: TRBD2; CDR3 DNA: TGTGCCAGCAGGACCTCTAGCGGGAGCACCTACAATGAGCAGTTCTTC; CDR3 protein: CASRTSSGSTYNEQFF
clone size: -; CDR3 length: 16; V gene: TRBV9; J gene: TRBJ2-7; D gene: TRBD1; CDR3 DNA: TGTGCCAGCAGCGTAGCCCCGGGACAGGGCGGATACGAGCAGTACTTC; CDR3 protein: CASSVAPGQGGYEQYF
clone size: few; CDR3 length: 12; V gene: TRBV7-8; J gene: TRBJ1-3; D gene: -; CDR3 DNA: TGTGCCAGCAGCTTACCAGGAAACACCATATATTTT; CDR3 protein: CASSLPGNTIYF
clone size: few; CDR3 length: 15; V gene: TRBV2; J gene: TRBJ1-5; D gene: TRBD1; CDR3 DNA: TGTGCCAGCAGTGATGCAGGGGGACGCAATCAGCCCCAGCATTTT; CDR3 protein: CASSDAGGRNQPQHF
clone size: -; CDR3 length: 13; V gene: TRBV10-3; J gene: TRBJ2-5; D gene: -; CDR3 DNA: TGTGCCATCAGTGAAGGCAGGGCCGAGACCCAGTACTTC; CDR3 protein: CAISEGRAETQYF
clone size: -; CDR3 length: 18; V gene: TRBV9; J gene: TRBJ2-1; D gene: -; CDR3 DNA: TGTGCCAGCAGCGACCCGGACCAGGACAGCCCCTCCTACAATGAGCAGTTCTTC; CDR3 protein: CASSDPDQDSPSYNEQFF
clone size: -; CDR3 length: 14; V gene: TRBV7-2; J gene: TRBJ2-7; D gene: TRBD1; CDR3 DNA: TGTGCCAGCAGCCCGGACAGGCCAACCTACGAACAGTACTTC; CDR3 protein: CASSPDRPTYEQYF
clone size: -; CDR3 length: 13; V gene: TRBV27; J gene: TRBJ2-1; D gene: -; CDR3 DNA: TGTGCCAGCAGTTTAAATCAGAACAATGAGCAGTTCTTC; CDR3 protein: CASSLNQNNEQFF
clone size: once; CDR3 length: 15; V gene: TRBV6-5; J gene: TRBJ1-2; D gene: TRBD1; CDR3 DNA: TGTGCCAGCAGTTCCGGGACAGGGAGTGACTATGGCTACACCTTC; CDR3 protein: CASSSGTGSDYGYTF
clone size: -; CDR3 length: 13; V gene: TRBV18; J gene: TRBJ2-7; D gene: TRBD2; CDR3 DNA: TGTGCCAGCTCACCGGGAGGGTCTTACGAGCAGTACTTC; CDR3 protein: CASSPGGSYEQYF
clone size: few; CDR3 length: 16; V gene: TRBV7-6; J gene: TRBJ1-4; D gene: -; CDR3 DNA: TGTGCCAGCAGCCCTAAGCCAGGGATATGGCAGGAAAAACTGTTTTTT; CDR3 protein: CASSPKPGIWQEKLFF
clone size: -; CDR3 length: 15; V gene: TRBV7-2; J gene: TRBJ2-5; D gene: TRBD2; CDR3 DNA: TGTGCCAGCAGCTTCTCTCTAGCGGGGGGGCAGACCCAGTACTTC; CDR3 protein: CASSFSLAGGQTQYF
clone size: -; CDR3 length: 12; V gene: TRBV28; J gene: TRBJ1-2; D gene: -; CDR3 DNA: TGTGCCAGCAGCCTGCAGGGGATGGGCTACACCTTC; CDR3 protein: CASSLQGMGYTF
clone size: -; CDR3 length: 12; V gene: TRBV5-1; J gene: TRBJ2-7; D gene: TRBD1; CDR3 DNA: TGCGCCAGCAGCCATGACAGGGCCGAGCAGTACTTC; CDR3 protein: CASSHDRAEQYF
clone size: -; CDR3 length: 16; V gene: TRBV28; J gene: TRBJ2-1; D gene: TRBD2; CDR3 DNA: TGTGCCAGCAGCAGCGGGGGGCTCAGCTCCTACAATGAGCAGTTCTTC; CDR3 protein: CASSSGGLSSYNEQFF
clone size: once; CDR3 length: 15; V gene: TRBV19; J gene: TRBJ1-5; D gene: -; CDR3 DNA: TGTGCCAGTAGTATAGAAGGGATGTCGGGGGAGCCCCAGCATTTT; CDR3 protein: CASSIEGMSGEPQHF
clone size: once; CDR3 length: 12; V gene: TRBV10-3; J gene: TRBJ2-5; D gene: TRBD1; CDR3 DNA: TGTGCCACCCAGGGGGCGAGAGAGACCCAGTACTTC; CDR3 protein: CATQGARETQYF
clone size: -; CDR3 length: 16; V gene: TRBV7-2; J gene: TRBJ1-1; D gene: -; CDR3 DNA: TGTGCCAGCAGCTTAGAGGGTACAGGTTTGGGCACTGAAGCTTTCTTT; CDR3 protein: CASSLEGTGLGTEAFF
clone size: once; CDR3 length: 13; V gene: TRBV28; J gene: TRBJ2-3; D gene: -; CDR3 DNA: TGTGCCAGCAGGACACCAATGAAAGATACGCAGTATTTT; CDR3 protein: CASRTPMKDTQYF
clone size: -; CDR3 length: 15; V gene: TRBV6-5; J gene: TRBJ2-7; D gene: -; CDR3 DNA: TGTGCCAGCAGCCCCGGACTACCAGGTTCAAGCGAGCAGTACTTC; CDR3 protein: CASSPGLPGSSEQYF
clone size: medium-sized; CDR3 length: 12; V gene: TRBV6-4; J gene: TRBJ2-1; D gene: TRBD2; CDR3 DNA: TGTGCCAGCTCCTTCGCGGGGGGCGAGCAGTTCTTC; CDR3 protein: CASSFAGGEQFF
clone size: -; CDR3 length: 14; V gene: TRBV2; J gene: TRBJ1-2; D gene: -; CDR3 DNA: TGTGCCAGCAGCACAAGGACAGTCAACTATGGCTACACCTTC; CDR3 protein: CASSTRTVNYGYTF
clone size: -; CDR3 length: 12; V gene: TRBV18; J gene: TRBJ2-7; D gene: -; CDR3 DNA: TGTGCCACCGGACGAGGGAACGACGAGCAGTACTTC; CDR3 protein: CATGRGNDEQYF
clone size: few; CDR3 length: 14; V gene: TRBV30; J gene: TRBJ2-1; D gene: TRBD2; CDR3 DNA: TGTGCCGGAAGCGGACTAGCGGGAGACAATGAGCAGTTCTTC; CDR3 protein: CAGSGLAGDNEQFF
clone size: -; CDR3 length: 14; V gene: TRBV7-9; J gene: TRBJ1-1; D gene: -; CDR3 DNA: TGTGCCAGCAGCCCTAACACAGTGAACACTGAAGCTTTCTTT; CDR3 protein: CASSPNTVNTEAFF
clone size: -; CDR3 length: 14; V gene: TRBV28; J gene: TRBJ2-5; D gene: -; CDR3 DNA: TGTGCCAGCAGAATCGGGGGATCCCAAGAGACCCAGTACTTC; CDR3 protein: CASRIGGSQETQYF
clone size: -; CDR3 length: 14; V gene: TRBV6-1; J gene: TRBJ1-3; D gene: -; CDR3 DNA: TGTGCCAGCAGTGACCCGGGGAGGGGAAACACCATATATTTT; CDR3 protein: CASSDPGRGNTIYF
clone size: few; CDR3 length: 12; V gene: TRBV10-3; J gene: TRBJ2-7; D gene: -; CDR3 DNA: TGTGCCATCAGTGGCAGGGGAGTGGAGCAGTACTTC; CDR3 protein: CAISGRGVEQYF
clone size: -; CDR3 length: 14; V gene: TRBV6-1; J gene: TRBJ2-3; D gene: -; CDR3 DNA: TGTGCCAGCAGTGAAGGGGCGCACACAGATACGCAGTATTTT; CDR3 protein: CASSEGAHTDTQYF